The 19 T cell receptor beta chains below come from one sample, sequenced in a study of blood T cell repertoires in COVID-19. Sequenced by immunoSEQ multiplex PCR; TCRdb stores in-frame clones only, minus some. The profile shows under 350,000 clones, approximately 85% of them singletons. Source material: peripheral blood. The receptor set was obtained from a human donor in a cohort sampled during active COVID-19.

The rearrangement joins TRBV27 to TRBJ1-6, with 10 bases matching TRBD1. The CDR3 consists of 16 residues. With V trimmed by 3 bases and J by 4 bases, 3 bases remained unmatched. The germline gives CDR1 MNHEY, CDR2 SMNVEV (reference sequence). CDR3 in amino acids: CASSLGDRGYNSPLHF. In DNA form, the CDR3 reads TGTGCCAGCAGTTTGGGGGACAGGGGATATAATTCACCCCTCCACTTT.

The CDR3 protein is CASSGGVVSGNTIYF. The CDR3 nucleotides read TGTGCCAGCAGTGGCGGGGTGGTCTCTGGAAACACCATATATTTT. The chain employs TRBV9 and TRBJ1-3; D not resolved. The CDR3 is 15 residues long. Trimming left V 5 bases short and J 0 bases short, with 12 bases between. CDR1 SGDLS and CDR2 YYNGEE come from the germline V gene.

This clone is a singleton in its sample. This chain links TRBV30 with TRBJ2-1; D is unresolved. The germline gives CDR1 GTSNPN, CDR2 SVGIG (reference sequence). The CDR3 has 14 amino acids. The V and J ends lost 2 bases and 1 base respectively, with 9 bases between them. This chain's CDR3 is CAWSRGSSYNEQFF. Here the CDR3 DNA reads TGTGCCTGGAGTAGAGGTAGTTCCTACAATGAGCAGTTCTTC.

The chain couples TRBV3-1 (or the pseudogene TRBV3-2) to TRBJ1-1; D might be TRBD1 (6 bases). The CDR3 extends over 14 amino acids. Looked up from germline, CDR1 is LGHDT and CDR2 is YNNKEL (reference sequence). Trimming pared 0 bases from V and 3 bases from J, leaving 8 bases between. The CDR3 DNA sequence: TGTGCCAGCAGCCAAGAGGGGGCTTACACTGAAGCTTTCTTT. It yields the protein CASSQEGAYTEAFF.

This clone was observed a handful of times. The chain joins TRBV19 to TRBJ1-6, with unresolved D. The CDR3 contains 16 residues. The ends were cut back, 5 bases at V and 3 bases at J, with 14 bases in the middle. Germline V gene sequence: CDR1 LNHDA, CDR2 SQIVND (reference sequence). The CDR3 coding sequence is TGTGCCAGTAGTGACGCCCCACAGAGCTATAATTCACCCCTCCACTTT. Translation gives CASSDAPQSYNSPLHF.

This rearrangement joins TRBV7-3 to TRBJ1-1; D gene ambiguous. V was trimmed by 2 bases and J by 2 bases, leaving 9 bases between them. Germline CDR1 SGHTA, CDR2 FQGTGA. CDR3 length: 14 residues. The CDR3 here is CASSLLRVNTEAFF. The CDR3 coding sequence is TGTGCCAGCAGCTTACTCCGGGTCAACACTGAAGCTTTCTTT.

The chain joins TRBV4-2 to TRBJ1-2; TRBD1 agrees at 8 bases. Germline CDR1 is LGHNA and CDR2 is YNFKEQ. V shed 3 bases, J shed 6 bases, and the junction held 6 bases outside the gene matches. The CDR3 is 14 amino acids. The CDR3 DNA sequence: TGTGCCAGCAGCCACGACAGGGGAATGGATGGCTACACCTTC. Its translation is CASSHDRGMDGYTF.

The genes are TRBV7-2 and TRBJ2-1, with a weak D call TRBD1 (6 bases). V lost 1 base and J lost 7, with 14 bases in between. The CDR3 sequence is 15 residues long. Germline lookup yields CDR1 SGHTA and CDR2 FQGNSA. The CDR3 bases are TGTGCCAGCAGCTTAGACTGGGGCCAGGGGAATGAGCAGTTCTTC. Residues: CASSLDWGQGNEQFF.

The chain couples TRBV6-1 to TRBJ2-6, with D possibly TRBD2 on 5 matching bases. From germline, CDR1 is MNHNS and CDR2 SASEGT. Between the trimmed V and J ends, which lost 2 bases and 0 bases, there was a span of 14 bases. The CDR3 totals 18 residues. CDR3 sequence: CASSEWRGNPSGANVLTF. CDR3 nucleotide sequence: TGTGCCAGCAGTGAATGGAGAGGGAATCCCTCTGGGGCCAACGTCCTGACTTTC.

This CDR3 is CASSLDPGTLNEQYF. Here the CDR3 DNA reads TGTGCCAGCAGCTTGGACCCCGGGACTCTCAACGAGCAGTACTTC. The chain combines TRBV5-6 with TRBJ2-7; weak D call: TRBD2 (6 bases). V lost 0 bases and J lost 5, with 15 bases in between. This CDR3 comprises 15 residues. Germline V CDR1 and CDR2: SGHDT, YYEEEE. Full variable domain (missing parts from reference TRBV5-6 and TRBJ2-7): DAGVTQSPTHLIKTRGQQVTLRCSPKSGHDTVSWYQQALGQGPQFIFQYYEEEERQRGNFPDRFSGHQFPNYSSELNVNALLLGDSALYLCASSLDPGTLNEQYFGPGTRLTVT.

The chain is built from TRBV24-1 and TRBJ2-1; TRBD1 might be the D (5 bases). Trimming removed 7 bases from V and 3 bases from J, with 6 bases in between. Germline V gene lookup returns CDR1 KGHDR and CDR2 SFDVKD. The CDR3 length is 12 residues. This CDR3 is CATRTDYNEQFF. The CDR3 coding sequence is TGTGCCACCAGGACAGACTACAATGAGCAGTTCTTC.

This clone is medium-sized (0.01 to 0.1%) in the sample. Here the CDR3 DNA reads TGTGCCAGCTCACCCACTGCGGGGGGTACCTACGAGCAGTACTTC. This encodes CASSPTAGGTYEQYF. The chain carries TRBV18 and TRBJ2-7; TRBD2 agrees at 8 bases. CDR1 and CDR2 from the germline V gene are KGHSH and LQKENI. This CDR3 has 15 amino acids. V shed 3 bases, J shed 2 bases, and the junction held 6 bases outside the gene matches.

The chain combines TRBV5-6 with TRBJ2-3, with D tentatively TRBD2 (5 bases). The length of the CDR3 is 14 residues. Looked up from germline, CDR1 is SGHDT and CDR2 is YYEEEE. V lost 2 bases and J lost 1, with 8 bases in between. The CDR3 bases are TGTGCCAGCAGCTTCGCGGGCCGCACAGATACGCAGTATTTT. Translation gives CASSFAGRTDTQYF.

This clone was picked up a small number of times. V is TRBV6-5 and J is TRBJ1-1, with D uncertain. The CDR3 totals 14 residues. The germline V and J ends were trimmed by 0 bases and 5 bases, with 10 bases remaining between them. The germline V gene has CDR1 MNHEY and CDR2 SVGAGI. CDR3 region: CASSYSTELTEAFF. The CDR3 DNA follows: TGTGCCAGCAGTTACTCAACAGAACTGACTGAAGCTTTCTTT.

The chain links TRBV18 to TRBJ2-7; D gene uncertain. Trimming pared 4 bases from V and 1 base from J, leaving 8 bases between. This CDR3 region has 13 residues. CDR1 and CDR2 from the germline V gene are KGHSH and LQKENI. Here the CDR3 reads CASSLVPSYEQYF. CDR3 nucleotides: TGTGCCAGCTCACTAGTCCCGTCCTACGAGCAGTACTTC.

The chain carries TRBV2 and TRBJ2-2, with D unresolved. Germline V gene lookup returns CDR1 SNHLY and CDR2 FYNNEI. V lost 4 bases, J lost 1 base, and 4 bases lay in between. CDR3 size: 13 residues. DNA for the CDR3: TGTGCCAGCAGTGGGCAGAACACCGGGGAGCTGTTTTTT. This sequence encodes CASSGQNTGELFF.

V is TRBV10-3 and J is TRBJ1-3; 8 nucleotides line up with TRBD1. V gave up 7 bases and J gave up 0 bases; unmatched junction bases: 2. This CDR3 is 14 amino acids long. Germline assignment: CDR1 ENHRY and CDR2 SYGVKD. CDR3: CAITGGSSGNTIYF. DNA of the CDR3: TGTGCCATCACAGGGGGCAGCTCTGGAAACACCATATATTTT.

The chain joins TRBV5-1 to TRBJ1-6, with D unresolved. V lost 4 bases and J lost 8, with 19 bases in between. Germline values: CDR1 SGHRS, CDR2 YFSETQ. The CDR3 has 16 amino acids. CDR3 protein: CASSQDTILLDSPLHF. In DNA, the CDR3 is TGCGCCAGCAGCCAAGACACCATCCTCTTGGATTCACCCCTCCACTTT. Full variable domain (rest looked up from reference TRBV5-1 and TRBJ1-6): KAGVTQTPRYLIKTRGQQVTLSCSPISGHRSVSWYQQTPGQGLQFLFEYFSETQRNKGNFPGRFSGRQFSNSRSEMNVSTLELGDSALYLCASSQDTILLDSPLHFGNGTRLTVT.

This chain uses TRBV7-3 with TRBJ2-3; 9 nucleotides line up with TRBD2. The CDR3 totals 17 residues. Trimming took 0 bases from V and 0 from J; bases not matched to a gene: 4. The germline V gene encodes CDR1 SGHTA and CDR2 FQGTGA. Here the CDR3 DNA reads TGTGCCAGCAGCTTAACTAGCGGGGGTTATAGCACAGATACGCAGTATTTT. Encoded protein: CASSLTSGGYSTDTQYF.